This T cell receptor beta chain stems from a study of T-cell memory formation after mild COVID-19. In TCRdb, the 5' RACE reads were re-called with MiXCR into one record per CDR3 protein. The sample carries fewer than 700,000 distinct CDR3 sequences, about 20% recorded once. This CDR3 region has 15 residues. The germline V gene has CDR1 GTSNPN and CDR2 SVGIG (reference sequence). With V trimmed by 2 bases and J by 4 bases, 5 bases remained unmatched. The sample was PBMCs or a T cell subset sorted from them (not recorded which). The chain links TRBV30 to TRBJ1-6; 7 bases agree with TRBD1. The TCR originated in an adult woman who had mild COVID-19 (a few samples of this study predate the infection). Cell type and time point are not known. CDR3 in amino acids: CAWSLGQVYNSPLHF. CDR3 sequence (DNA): TGTGCCTGGAGTCTCGGACAGGTTTATAATTCACCCCTCCACTTT.